The TCR beta chain described here comes from a study of blood T cells in healthy people across ages. The overall study: About one barcoded beta molecule per two T cells was the capture yield of template switching.

Every sample yielded at least 6.5 million isolated PBMCs. Total RNA, at least 5.5 micrograms per sample, came from PBMCs. This CDR3 is built from 12 residues. Trimming pared 6 bases from V and 4 bases from J, leaving 7 bases between. Only a few counts were recorded for this clonotype. Together with a sample-barcoded 5' primer, a J-beta primer mix was included in a second PCR lasting roughly 6 to 12 cycles. Every cDNA molecule bore a tag from a template-switch adaptor containing 12 random nucleotides. TCRdb ran MiXCR on the 5' RACE reads and lists one entry per CDR3 protein. This table holds about a million distinct CDR3 sequences, roughly two fifths found once.

The specimen was blood. This TCR derives from a man between 18 and 29 years old in good health. The chain combines TRBV12-3 or TRBV12-4 with TRBJ1-5, with D uncertain. The CDR3 DNA is TGTGCCAGCAGGTCGGGGAATCAGCCCCAGCATTTT. Protein product: CASRSGNQPQHF.